The clone carrying this TCR beta chain occurred once. This CDR3 comprises 15 residues. CDR1 is LNHDA, CDR2 SQIVND, per germline (reference sequence). Trimming removed 6 bases from V and 8 bases from J; junction bases left unmatched: 11. Repertoires were generated with immunoSEQ multiplex PCR, while TCRdb's copy carries only in-frame clones and drops some. Found here are fewer than 90,000 clones, 86% of them singletons; the top ten hold approximately 15%. The data stem from a study of blood T cell repertoires in COVID-19. This TCR was sampled from a man older than 75 in a cohort sampled during active COVID-19. J is TRBJ2-1 and V is TRBV19; 9 bases fit TRBD1. Source material: peripheral blood. The CDR3 DNA reads as TGTGCCAGTAGCCCGGGACAGGGCCCTTACGATGAGCAGTTCTTC. This sequence encodes CASSPGQGPYDEQFF.